This T cell receptor beta chain was sequenced for a study of blood T cell repertoires in COVID-19 (dated by TCRdb to 2020 to 2022). A note on the overall study: The collaborator samples originated in the United States, Italy and Spain and spanned the acute and convalescent phases of COVID-19. The material from the prospective study consisted of cDNA or gDNA derived from T cells, B-cell-depleted T cells, or PBMCs. Subjects who had been exposed to COVID-19, were actively infected with it, or had recovered from it provided the deeply sampled blood TCRbeta repertoires that made up the dataset. The repertoires were made available in a free public database intended to serve as a resource for research on the immune response to SARS-CoV-2. Samples were obtained from the ongoing ImmuneRACE study (first 160 participants) and from 1,000 to 1,500 subjects provided by 6 global collaborators. Sample metadata almost always included a de-identified subject ID, COVID-19 status, age in years and sex. Where HLA class I and class II types were available, the types were taken from metadata supplied by the sample provider, not from assay-based typing. General study outcomes and caveats: Clinical and demographic metadata were provided uncurated, with the amount varying by source and participant.

Participants in the prospective study were aged roughly 18 to 100 years, lived in about two dozen United States geographic areas, and enrolled through a virtual design. In the prospective study, participants were assigned to cohorts based on the clinical history participants reported in a screening survey and a study questionnaire. Recovered participants in ImmuneRACE Cohort 3 were defined as having two consecutive negative NP/OP PCR tests, clearance from a healthcare professional, or resolution of symptoms. Mobile phlebotomists in the prospective study collected whole blood, serum and a nasopharyngeal or oropharyngeal swab from every participant. Additional blood draws and questionnaires over a roughly two-month period could optionally be provided by prospective study participants. Blood samples from the prospective study were shipped frozen or at room temperature prior to DNA extraction. V trim: 1 base; J trim: 5 bases; unmatched bases: 8. CDR1 and CDR2 are drawn from the germline V gene: SGHTA, FQGNSA. The CDR3 spans 16 residues, from the cysteine through the phenylalanine. Solely the CDR3 DNA is kept, with 48 bases framed from the first base.

Concerning this clone: Its antigen is currently not known. No base qualities exist here, and no much larger clone lies one base off it.

The immunoSEQ Assay, a bias-controlled multiplex PCR, was used to amplify TCRbeta CDR3 regions from genomic DNA. The source study handled its data this way. Within the assay, amplification of reference gene primers was used to estimate how many nucleated cells each sample contained. To quantify the absolute abundance of each unique TCRbeta CDR3 rearrangement, sequence reads were collapsed and filtered. Productive Simpson clonality was computed per sample as the square root of Simpson's diversity index over productive rearrangements. TCRdb limited this immuneACCESS table to in-frame rearrangements with V and J called. A share of clones is missing; checked studies link under half to unresolved V genes, and the rest is unexplained. V, J and clone size are taken as reported in that table, and D and trimming were inferred from the DNA itself. The sample records some 300,000 clones, 89% of which are singletons. The ten largest clonotypes hold more than 9% of the sample.

Sequencing was performed on PBMCs or T cells enriched from blood (not recorded which). This clonotype was sampled from a woman aged 25-40 years who had recovered from COVID-19. The rearrangement combines TRBV7-2 with TRBJ2-7, with 10 middle bases fitting TRBD2. CDR3 protein: CASSLGLLAGENEQYF. Here is the DNA: TGTGCCAGCAGCTTAGGTCTCCTAGCGGGAGAGAACGAGCAGTACTTC.